The 16 T cell receptor beta chains below all came from one sample that was sequenced in a study of shared clonotypes between healthy human individuals. Clones were sequenced by immunoSEQ multiplex PCR, and TCRdb holds only the in-frame ones, with some missing. The sample includes about 2.4 million clones, around nine tenths of them seen just once. The sample was naive CD4+ T cells sorted from blood. Regarding subset: CD45RA+ positively selected. The receptor source for this set is a man younger than 35 in good health.

The rearrangement links TRBV7-2 to TRBJ1-2, with TRBD1 matching over 7 bases. This CDR3 comprises 14 residues. Trimming at V came to 1 base and at J to 6 bases, leaving 5 bases not matched to a gene. Per the germline V gene, CDR1 is SGHTA and CDR2 is FQGNSA. The CDR3 is CASSLDRGGDGYTF. CDR3 sequence (DNA): TGTGCCAGCAGCTTAGACAGGGGAGGGGATGGCTACACCTTC.

The chain combines TRBV11-2 with TRBJ1-6; TRBD1 agrees at 9 bases. Germline trimming cut 1 base from V and 7 bases from J; bases unmatched to any gene: 2. The CDR3 covers 15 residues. Germline V gene sequence: CDR1 SGHAT, CDR2 FQNNGV. CDR3 residues: CASSLGTGENSPLHF. The CDR3 region has the DNA TGTGCCAGCAGCTTAGGGACAGGGGAGAATTCACCCCTCCACTTT. Full variable domain (remainder filled in from reference TRBV11-2 and TRBJ1-6): EAGVAQSPRYKIIEKRQSVAFWCNPISGHATLYWYQQILGQGPKLLIQFQNNGVVDDSQLPKDRFSAERLKGVDSTLKIQPAKLEDSAVYLCASSLGTGENSPLHFGNGTRLTVT.

This clone has only one observation. The sample has other DNA sequences that encode this CDR3 too. V is TRBV28 and J is TRBJ2-2; TRBD2 aligns across 9 bases. The CDR3 is 13 residues long. Losses at the gene ends were 6 bases for V and 5 bases for J; bases not matched to a gene: 1. CDR1 is MDHEN, CDR2 SYDVKM, per germline. CDR3 sequence: CASRRGGTGELFF. CDR3 sequence (DNA): TGTGCCAGCAGGCGGGGGGGGACCGGGGAGCTGTTTTTT. Combining the CDR3 with reference TRBV28 and TRBJ2-2 gives the whole variable domain DVKVTQSSRYLVKRTGEKVFLECVQDMDHENMFWYRQDPGLGLRLIYFSYDVKMKEKGDIPEGYSVSREKKERFSLILESASTNQTSMYLCASRRGGTGELFFGEGSRLTVL.

This chain uses TRBV6-4 with TRBJ1-2; D is unclear. CDR1 is MRHNA, CDR2 SNTAGT, per germline. The V gene lost 10 bases and the J gene lost 8 bases, with 17 bases spanning the gap. The CDR3 has 12 residues. Here the CDR3 reads CAIPLETGGYTF. The CDR3 DNA follows: TGTGCCATACCGCTTGAGACGGGCGGCTACACCTTC.

V and J are TRBV19 and TRBJ2-1; the match to TRBD2 covers 8 bases. Germline V gene sequence: CDR1 LNHDA, CDR2 SQIVND (reference sequence). The CDR3 contains 16 residues. V was pared by 5 bases and J by 5 bases, with 11 bases of the junction left unmatched. For the CDR3, the DNA is TGTGCCAGTAGTCCAGGACTAGCCCTTACACACAATGAGCAGTTCTTC. Translated, it gives CASSPGLALTHNEQFF.

This clone was seen only a few times. Other DNA variants within this sample encode the same CDR3. The chain couples TRBV4-2 to TRBJ1-4; the match to TRBD1 covers 10 bases. V dropped 3 bases and J dropped 5; count of bases not matched to a gene: 0. CDR3 length equals 14 residues. CDR1 is LGHNA, CDR2 YNFKEQ, per germline. The CDR3, as DNA: TGTGCCAGCAGCCAGGGACAGGGGAATGAAAAACTGTTTTTT. Amino acids: CASSQGQGNEKLFF.

V gene TRBV10-3 combines with J gene TRBJ2-3; D not certain. Trimming cost V 9 bases and J 1 base, with 8 bases left between them. The CDR3 extends over 12 amino acids. Germline assignment: CDR1 ENHRY and CDR2 SYGVKD. The CDR3 coding sequence is TGTGCCATTGGCCCGGGCACAGATACGCAGTATTTT. This codes for CAIGPGTDTQYF.

The gene calls are TRBV2 and TRBJ2-7; 7 bases map to TRBD1. Germline assignment: CDR1 SNHLY and CDR2 FYNNEI. The junction had 13 bases not matched to a gene; V was cut back by 6 bases and J by 5 bases. The CDR3 covers 15 residues. CDR3 loop: CASSPGPTGSNEQYF. CDR3 bases: TGTGCCAGCAGCCCAGGTCCGACAGGGTCCAACGAGCAGTACTTC.

The V gene is TRBV7-2, the J gene TRBJ2-1; 12 bases align to TRBD2. Germline-derived CDR1 and CDR2 are SGHTA and FQGNSA. CDR3 size: 17 residues. V dropped 5 bases and J dropped 0; count of bases not matched to a gene: 5. The CDR3 reads CASSRLAGGVSYNEQFF. The CDR3 DNA sequence: TGTGCCAGCAGCCGTCTAGCGGGGGGGGTCTCCTACAATGAGCAGTTCTTC.

The CDR3 is CASSWGILAGDLREQYF. For the CDR3, the DNA is TGTGCCAGCAGCTGGGGGATCCTAGCGGGAGACTTGCGGGAGCAGTACTTC. The V gene is TRBV7-8, the J gene TRBJ2-7; 10 bases line up with TRBD2. The CDR3 has 17 residues. J lost 7 bases, V lost 4 bases, and 16 bases had no gene match. Germline CDR1 is SGHVS and CDR2 is FQNEAQ.

This clone has just one count. The chain combines TRBV6-5 with TRBJ1-5; TRBD1 might be the D (5 bases). This CDR3 contains 12 residues. Germline V CDR1 and CDR2: MNHEY, SVGAGI. Trimming pared 7 bases from V and 6 bases from J, leaving 10 bases between. The CDR3 DNA reads TGTGCCAGCACCCAGGGAGGTCAGCCCCAGCATTTT. This translates into CASTQGGQPQHF.

V usage is TRBV9 and J usage is TRBJ2-2, with TRBD2 identical over 9 bases. J lost 8 bases, V lost 0 bases, and 8 bases had no gene match. The length of the CDR3 is 16 residues. Per germline, CDR1 SGDLS and CDR2 YYNGEE. The CDR3 DNA reads TGTGCCAGCAGCGTAGATTCGGGACTAGCCCCAGGGGAGCTGTTTTTT. Translated, it gives CASSVDSGLAPGELFF.

A word on this clone: Other DNA sequences in the same sample also yield this CDR3. This chain uses TRBV5-1 with TRBJ1-2; TRBD1 matches 7 bases. CDR3 size: 14 residues. CDR1 is SGHRS, CDR2 YFSETQ, per germline. V shed 5 bases and J 4 bases; nucleotides not matched to a gene: 8. This chain's CDR3 is CASSSGQAPYGYTF. The CDR3 region has the DNA TGCGCCAGCAGTTCCGGACAGGCCCCCTATGGCTACACCTTC.

This chain links TRBV5-4 with TRBJ2-2; the D gene is possibly TRBD2 (6 bases). Germline CDR1 is SGHNT and CDR2 is YYREEE (reference sequence). The CDR3 contains 13 residues. V was cut by 4 bases and J by 4 bases, with 8 bases left in between. CDR3 nucleotides: TGTGCCAGCAGCGCCGGGGGCACCGGGGAGCTGTTTTTT. Its translation: CASSAGGTGELFF.

This clone was seen a few times. The chain joins TRBV10-3 to TRBJ1-2, with D possibly being TRBD1 (6 bases). From germline, CDR1 is ENHRY and CDR2 SYGVKD. V gave up 2 bases and J gave up 4 bases, with 11 bases separating them. The CDR3 spans 14 residues. CDR3 DNA: TGTGCCATCAGTGAGACGGGGGGCGCCTATGGCTACACCTTC. Its translation: CAISETGGAYGYTF.

The V and J genes are TRBV5-1 and TRBJ2-7; D is perhaps TRBD1 (7 bases). Germline V gene data show CDR1 as SGHRS and CDR2 as YFSETQ. Trimming left V 3 bases short and J 3 bases short, with 16 bases between. There are 15 residues in the CDR3. The CDR3 bases are TGCGCCAGCAGCTCGCAGGGGGGTAGGAACTACGAGCAGTACTTC. Translated: CASSSQGGRNYEQYF.